The 2 T cell receptor beta chains presented below share a single source sample, sequenced in a study of blood T cell repertoires in COVID-19. Generated by immunoSEQ multiplex PCR, the TCRdb table keeps only in-frame clones and is missing some. The sample has fewer than 350,000 clones; approximately 90% are singletons. Sequences were obtained from PBMCs or T cells enriched from blood (not recorded which). These receptors all come from a woman aged 40 to 55 with acute COVID-19.

This chain links TRBV4-3 with TRBJ1-1; D ambiguous. V was trimmed by 0 bases and J by 6 bases, leaving 11 bases between them. This CDR3 is 14 amino acids long. The germline V gene encodes CDR1 LGHNA and CDR2 YSLEER. In DNA form, the CDR3 reads TGCGCCAGCAGCCAAGATCAAGGGCGGGCTGAAGCTTTCTTT. This codes for CASSQDQGRAEAFF.

The genes are TRBV18 and TRBJ2-7, with unresolved D. The ends were cut back, 2 bases at V and 4 bases at J, with 9 bases in the middle. Germline loops: CDR1 KGHSH, CDR2 LQKENI. This CDR3 has 13 amino acids. The CDR3 is CASSPSQIYEQYF. The CDR3 DNA is TGTGCCAGCTCACCATCGCAGATTTACGAGCAGTACTTC.